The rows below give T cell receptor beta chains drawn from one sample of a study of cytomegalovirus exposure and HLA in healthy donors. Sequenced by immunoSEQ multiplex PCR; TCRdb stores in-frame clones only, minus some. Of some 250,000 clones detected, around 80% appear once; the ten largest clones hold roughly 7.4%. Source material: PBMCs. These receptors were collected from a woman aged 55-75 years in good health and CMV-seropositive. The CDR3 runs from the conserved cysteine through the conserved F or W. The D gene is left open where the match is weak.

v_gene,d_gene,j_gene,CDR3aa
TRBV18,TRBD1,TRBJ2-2,CASSPTGRTGELFF
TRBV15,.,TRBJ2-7,CATSRENRVGEQYF
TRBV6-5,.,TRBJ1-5,CASSPDWGPQPQHF
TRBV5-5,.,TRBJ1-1,CASSLVGVEAFF
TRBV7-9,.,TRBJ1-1,CASSLAALNTEAFF
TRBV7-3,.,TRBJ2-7,CASSLSGQGIGEQYF
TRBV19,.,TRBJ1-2,CASSPIYGAGYTF
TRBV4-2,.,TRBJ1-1,CASSRAGRPNTEAFF
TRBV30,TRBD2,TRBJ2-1,CAWSLLAGGVYNEQFF
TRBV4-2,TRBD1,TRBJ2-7,CASSPLLAGQGYEQYF
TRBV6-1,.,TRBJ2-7,CASSEIGGRGEQYF
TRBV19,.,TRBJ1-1,CASSIVTNMNTEAFF
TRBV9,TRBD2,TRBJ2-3,CASSVGRLAGFIDTQYF
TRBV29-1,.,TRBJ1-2,CSGYDSSGYTF
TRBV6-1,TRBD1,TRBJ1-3,CASRSGTGVGNTIYF
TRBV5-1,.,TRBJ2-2,CASSLAGLKNTGELFF
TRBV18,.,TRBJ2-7,CASSWTASVYEQYF
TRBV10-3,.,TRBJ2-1,CATKTSSSDNEQFF
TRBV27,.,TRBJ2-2,CASSPEGRELFF
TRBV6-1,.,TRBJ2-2,CASSLRSGELFF
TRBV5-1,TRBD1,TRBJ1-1,CASSWGQGSDTEAFF
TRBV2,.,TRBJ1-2,CASSDPGAYGYTF
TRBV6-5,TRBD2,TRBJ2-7,CASSYSAGSSGYEQYF
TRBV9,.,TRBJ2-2,CASSVAPSVGVNTGELFF
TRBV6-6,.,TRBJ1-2,CASRGFRDYGYTF
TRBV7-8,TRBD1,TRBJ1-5,CASSLGQGDRGQPQHF
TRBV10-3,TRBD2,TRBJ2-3,CAISASGSTDTQYF
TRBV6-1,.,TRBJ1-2,CASIFARGAYGYTF
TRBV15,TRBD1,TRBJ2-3,CATSRVLTGYADTQYF
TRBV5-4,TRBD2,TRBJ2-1,CASSAGTNNEQFF
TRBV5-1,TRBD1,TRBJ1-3,CASSLVGTAHGNTIYF
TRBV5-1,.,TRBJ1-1,CASSLAQMNTEAFF
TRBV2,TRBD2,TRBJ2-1,CASTIAGEYNEQFF
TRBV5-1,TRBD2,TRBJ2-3,CASSLHREGTDTQYF
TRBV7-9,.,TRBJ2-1,CASSSKPERRFNEQFF
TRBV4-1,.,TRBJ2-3,CASSHSRTDTQYF
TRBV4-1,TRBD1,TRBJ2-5,CASSPTRGRRETQYF
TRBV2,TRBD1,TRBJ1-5,CASGTVSNQPQHF
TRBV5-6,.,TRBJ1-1,CASSLVGTHNTEAFF
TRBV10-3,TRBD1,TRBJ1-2,CAAHNQGGGYTF
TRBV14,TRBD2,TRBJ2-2,CASSPFSGSGAGELFF
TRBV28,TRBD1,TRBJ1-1,CASSTDRGTEAFF
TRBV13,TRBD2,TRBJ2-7,CASSPRLAGSYEQYF
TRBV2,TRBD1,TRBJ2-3,CASSERGTGRTDTQYF
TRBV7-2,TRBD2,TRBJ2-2,CASSQVLAGGTGELFF
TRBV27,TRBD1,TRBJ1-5,CASSLSGGASQPQHF
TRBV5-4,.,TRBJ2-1,CASSLALVDRDEQFF
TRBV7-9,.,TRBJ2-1,CASSPLALSYNEQFF
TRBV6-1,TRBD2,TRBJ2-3,CAIGTSGRTDTQYF
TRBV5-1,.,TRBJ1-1,CASSLAGGGSTEAFF
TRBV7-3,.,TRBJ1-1,CASSFGGGEAFF